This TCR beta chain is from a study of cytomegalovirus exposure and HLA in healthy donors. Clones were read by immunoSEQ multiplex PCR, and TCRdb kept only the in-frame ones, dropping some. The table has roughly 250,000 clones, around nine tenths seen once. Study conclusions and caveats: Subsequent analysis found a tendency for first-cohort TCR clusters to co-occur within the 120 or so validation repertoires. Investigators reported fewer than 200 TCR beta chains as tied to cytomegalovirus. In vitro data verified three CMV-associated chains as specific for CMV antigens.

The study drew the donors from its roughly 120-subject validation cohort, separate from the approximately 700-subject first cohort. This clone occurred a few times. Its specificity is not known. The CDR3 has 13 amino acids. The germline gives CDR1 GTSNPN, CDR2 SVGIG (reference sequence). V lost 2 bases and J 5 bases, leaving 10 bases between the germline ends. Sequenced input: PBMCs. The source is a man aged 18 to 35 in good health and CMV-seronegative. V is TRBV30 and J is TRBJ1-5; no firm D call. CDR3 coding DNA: TGTGCCTGGAGTATAGAGCGAGATCAGCCCCAGCATTTT. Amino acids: CAWSIERDQPQHF.